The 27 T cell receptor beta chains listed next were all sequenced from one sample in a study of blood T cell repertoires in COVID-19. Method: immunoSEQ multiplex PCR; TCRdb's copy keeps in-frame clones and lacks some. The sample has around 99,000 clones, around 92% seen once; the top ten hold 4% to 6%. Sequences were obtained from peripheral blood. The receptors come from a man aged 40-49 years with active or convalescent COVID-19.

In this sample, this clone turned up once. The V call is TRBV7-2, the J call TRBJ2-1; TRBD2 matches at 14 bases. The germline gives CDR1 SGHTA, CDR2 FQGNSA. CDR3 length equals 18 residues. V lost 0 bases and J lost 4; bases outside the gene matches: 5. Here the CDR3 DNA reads TGTGCCAGCAGCTTAGCGGGGACTAGCGGGAGAAAGTACAATGAGCAGTTCTTC. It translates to CASSLAGTSGRKYNEQFF.

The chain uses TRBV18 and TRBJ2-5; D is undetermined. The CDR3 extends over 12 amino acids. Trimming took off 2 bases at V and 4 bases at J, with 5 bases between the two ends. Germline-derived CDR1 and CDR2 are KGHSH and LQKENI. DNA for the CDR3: TGTGCCAGCTCACCAACCGGAGAGACCCAGTACTTC. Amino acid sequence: CASSPTGETQYF.

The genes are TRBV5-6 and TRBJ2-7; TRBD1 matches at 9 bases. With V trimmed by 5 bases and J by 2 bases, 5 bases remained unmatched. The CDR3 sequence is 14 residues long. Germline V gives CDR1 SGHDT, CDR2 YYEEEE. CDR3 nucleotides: TGTGCCAGCAGTGATGGACAGGGGACCTACGAGCAGTACTTC. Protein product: CASSDGQGTYEQYF. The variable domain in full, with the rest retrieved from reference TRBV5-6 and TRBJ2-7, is DAGVTQSPTHLIKTRGQQVTLRCSPKSGHDTVSWYQQALGQGPQFIFQYYEEEERQRGNFPDRFSGHQFPNYSSELNVNALLLGDSALYLCASSDGQGTYEQYFGPGTRLTVT.

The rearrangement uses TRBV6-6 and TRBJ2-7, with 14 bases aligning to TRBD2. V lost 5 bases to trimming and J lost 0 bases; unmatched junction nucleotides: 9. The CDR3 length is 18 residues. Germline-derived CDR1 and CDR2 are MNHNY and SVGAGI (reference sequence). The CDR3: CASSRHIGTSGSSYEQYF. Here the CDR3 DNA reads TGTGCCAGCAGTCGTCATATAGGGACTAGCGGGAGCTCCTACGAGCAGTACTTC.

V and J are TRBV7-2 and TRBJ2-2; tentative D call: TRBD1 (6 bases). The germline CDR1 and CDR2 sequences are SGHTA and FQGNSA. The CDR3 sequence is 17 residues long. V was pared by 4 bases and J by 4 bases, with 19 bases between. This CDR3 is CASSYLGGILGTGELFF. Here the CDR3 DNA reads TGTGCCAGCAGCTATTTAGGGGGAATCCTTGGCACCGGGGAGCTGTTTTTT.

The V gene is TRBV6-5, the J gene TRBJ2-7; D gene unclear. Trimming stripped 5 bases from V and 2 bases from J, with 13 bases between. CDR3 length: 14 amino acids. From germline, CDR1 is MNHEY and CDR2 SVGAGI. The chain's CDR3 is CASSTHLAPYEQYF. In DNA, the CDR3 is TGTGCCAGCAGTACCCACCTGGCTCCCTACGAGCAGTACTTC.

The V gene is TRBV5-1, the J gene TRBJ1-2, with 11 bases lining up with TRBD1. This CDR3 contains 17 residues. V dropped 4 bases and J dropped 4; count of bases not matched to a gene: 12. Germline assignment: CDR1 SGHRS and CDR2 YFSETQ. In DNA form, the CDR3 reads TGCGCCAGCAGCATCCCGGACAGGGGGCAAGGTGTCTATGGCTACACCTTC. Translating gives CASSIPDRGQGVYGYTF.

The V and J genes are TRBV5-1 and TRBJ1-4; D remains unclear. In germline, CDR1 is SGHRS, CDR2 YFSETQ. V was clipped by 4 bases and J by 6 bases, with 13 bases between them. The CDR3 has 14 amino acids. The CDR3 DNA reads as TGCGCCAGCAGCAGAGGGCTTGAGGATGAAAAACTGTTTTTT. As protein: CASSRGLEDEKLFF. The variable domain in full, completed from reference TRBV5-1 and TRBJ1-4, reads KAGVTQTPRYLIKTRGQQVTLSCSPISGHRSVSWYQQTPGQGLQFLFEYFSETQRNKGNFPGRFSGRQFSNSRSEMNVSTLELGDSALYLCASSRGLEDEKLFFGSGTQLSVL.

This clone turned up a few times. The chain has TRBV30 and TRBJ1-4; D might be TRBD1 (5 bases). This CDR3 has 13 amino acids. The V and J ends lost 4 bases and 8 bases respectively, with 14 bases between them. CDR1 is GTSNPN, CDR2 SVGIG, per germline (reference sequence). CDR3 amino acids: CAWTWGDGEKLFF. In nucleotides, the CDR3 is TGTGCCTGGACTTGGGGGGATGGGGAAAAACTGTTTTTT.

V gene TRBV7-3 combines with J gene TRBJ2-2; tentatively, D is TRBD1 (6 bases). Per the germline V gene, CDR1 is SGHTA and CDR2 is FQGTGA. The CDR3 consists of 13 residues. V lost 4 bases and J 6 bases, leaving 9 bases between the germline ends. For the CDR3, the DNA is TGTGCCAGCAGCTCTGACAGGCCCGGGGAGCTGTTTTTT. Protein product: CASSSDRPGELFF.

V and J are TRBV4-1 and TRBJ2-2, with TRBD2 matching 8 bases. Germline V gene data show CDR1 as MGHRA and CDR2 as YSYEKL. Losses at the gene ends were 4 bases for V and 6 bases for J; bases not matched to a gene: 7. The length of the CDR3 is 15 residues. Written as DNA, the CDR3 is TGCGCCAGCAGCCCGGGACTTAGCGGGGCCGGGGAGCTGTTTTTT. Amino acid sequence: CASSPGLSGAGELFF.

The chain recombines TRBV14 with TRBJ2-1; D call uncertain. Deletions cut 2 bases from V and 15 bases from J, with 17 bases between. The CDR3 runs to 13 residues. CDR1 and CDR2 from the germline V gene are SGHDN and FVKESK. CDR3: CASSQWPGAIMFF. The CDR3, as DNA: TGTGCCAGCAGCCAATGGCCCGGAGCCATTATGTTCTTC.

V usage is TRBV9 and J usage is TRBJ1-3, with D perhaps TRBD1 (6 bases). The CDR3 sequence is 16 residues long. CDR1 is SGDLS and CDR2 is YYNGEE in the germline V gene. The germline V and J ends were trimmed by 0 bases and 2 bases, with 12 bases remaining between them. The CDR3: CASSVELQGTGNTIYF. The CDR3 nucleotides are TGTGCCAGCAGCGTAGAGCTACAGGGCACTGGAAACACCATATATTTT.

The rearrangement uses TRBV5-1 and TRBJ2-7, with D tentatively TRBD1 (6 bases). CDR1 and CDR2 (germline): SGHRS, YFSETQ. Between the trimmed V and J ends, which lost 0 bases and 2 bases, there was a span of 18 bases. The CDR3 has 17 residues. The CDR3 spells CASSLGPPGHSTYEQYF. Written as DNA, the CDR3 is TGCGCCAGCAGCTTGGGGCCACCGGGACACTCAACCTACGAGCAGTACTTC.

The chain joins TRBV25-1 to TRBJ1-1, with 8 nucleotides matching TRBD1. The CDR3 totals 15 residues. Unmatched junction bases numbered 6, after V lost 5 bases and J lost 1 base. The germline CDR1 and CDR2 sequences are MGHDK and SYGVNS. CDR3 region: CASSKTGATNTEAFF. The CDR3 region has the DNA TGTGCCAGCAGTAAGACAGGGGCGACGAACACTGAAGCTTTCTTT.

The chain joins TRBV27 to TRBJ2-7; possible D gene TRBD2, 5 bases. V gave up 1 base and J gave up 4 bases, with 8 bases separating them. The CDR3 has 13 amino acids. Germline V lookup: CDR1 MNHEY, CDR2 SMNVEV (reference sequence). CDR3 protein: CASSLYPGYEQYF. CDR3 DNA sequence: TGTGCCAGCAGTTTATATCCGGGGTACGAGCAGTACTTC.

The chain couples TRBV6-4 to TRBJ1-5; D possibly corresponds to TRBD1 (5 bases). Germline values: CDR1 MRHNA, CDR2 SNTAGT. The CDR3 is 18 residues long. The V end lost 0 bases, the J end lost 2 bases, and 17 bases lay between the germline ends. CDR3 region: CASSDSGRERAGNQPQHF. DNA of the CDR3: TGTGCCAGCAGTGACTCGGGCAGGGAGCGGGCAGGCAATCAGCCCCAGCATTTT.

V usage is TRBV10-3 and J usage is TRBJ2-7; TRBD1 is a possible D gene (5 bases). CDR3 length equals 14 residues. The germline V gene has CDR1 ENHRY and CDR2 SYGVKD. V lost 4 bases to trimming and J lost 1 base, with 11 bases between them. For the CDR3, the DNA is TGTGCCATCAGTGGGTCCAGGGATTCCTACGAGCAGTACTTC. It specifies CAISGSRDSYEQYF.

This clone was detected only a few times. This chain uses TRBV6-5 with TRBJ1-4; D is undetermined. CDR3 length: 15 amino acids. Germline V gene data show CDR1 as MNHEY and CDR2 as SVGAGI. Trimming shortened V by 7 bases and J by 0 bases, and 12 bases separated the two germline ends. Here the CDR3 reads CASMSGDATNEKLFF. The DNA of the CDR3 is TGTGCCAGCATGAGCGGCGATGCAACTAATGAAAAACTGTTTTTT.

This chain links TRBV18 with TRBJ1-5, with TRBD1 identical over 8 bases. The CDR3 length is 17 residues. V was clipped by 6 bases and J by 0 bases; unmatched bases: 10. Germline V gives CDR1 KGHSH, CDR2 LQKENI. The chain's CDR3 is CASSGQGGPNSNQPQHF. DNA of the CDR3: TGTGCCAGCTCCGGACAGGGAGGGCCGAATAGCAATCAGCCCCAGCATTTT.

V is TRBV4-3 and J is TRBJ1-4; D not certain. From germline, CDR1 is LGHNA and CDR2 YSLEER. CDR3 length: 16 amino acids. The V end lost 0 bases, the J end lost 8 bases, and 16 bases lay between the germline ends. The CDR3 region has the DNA TGCGCCAGCAGCCAAGAATCGGGAGAGAGTTGGGAAAAACTGTTTTTT. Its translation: CASSQESGESWEKLFF.

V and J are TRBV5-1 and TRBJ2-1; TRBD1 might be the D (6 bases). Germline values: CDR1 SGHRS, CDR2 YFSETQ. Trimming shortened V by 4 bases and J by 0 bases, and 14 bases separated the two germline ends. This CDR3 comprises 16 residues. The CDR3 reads CASSLSTGNSYNEQFF. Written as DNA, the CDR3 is TGCGCCAGCAGCCTATCGACAGGAAACTCCTACAATGAGCAGTTCTTC.

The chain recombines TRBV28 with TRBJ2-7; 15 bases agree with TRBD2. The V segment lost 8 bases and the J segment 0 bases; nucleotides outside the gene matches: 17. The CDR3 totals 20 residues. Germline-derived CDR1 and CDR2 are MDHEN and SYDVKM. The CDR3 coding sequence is TGTGCCAGCCACATTCTTAGGACTAGCGGGAGGGCCCCGAACTCCTACGAGCAGTACTTC. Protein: CASHILRTSGRAPNSYEQYF.

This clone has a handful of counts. The CDR3 DNA sequence: TGTGCCAGCAGAGTCCCGGGACAGGGGTCCGATGGCTACACCTTC. This gives the protein CASRVPGQGSDGYTF. This sequence joins TRBV6-5 and TRBJ1-2; 10 nucleotides match TRBD1. J gave up 6 bases and V 6 bases, and 10 bases lay outside the gene matches. The CDR3 runs to 15 residues. Germline V gene data show CDR1 as MNHEY and CDR2 as SVGAGI.

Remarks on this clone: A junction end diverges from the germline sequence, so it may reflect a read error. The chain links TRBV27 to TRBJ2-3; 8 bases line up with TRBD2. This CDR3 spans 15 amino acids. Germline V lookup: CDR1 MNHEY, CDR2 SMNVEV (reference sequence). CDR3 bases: TGTGCCACCAGTAGCGGGGAGTTGTATTCAGATACGCAGTATTTT. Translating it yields CATSSGELYSDTQYF.

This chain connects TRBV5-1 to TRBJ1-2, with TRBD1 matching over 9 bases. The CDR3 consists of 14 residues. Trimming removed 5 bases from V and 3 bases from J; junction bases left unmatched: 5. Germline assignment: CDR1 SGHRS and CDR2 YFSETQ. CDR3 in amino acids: CASRLQGADYGYTF. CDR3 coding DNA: TGCGCCAGCAGATTACAGGGGGCCGACTATGGCTACACCTTC.

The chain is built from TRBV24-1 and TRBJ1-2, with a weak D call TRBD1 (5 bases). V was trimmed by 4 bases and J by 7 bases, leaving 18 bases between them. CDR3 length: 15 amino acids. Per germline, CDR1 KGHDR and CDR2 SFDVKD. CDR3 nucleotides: TGTGCCACCAGTGAACCGGGACTCACTGTTGGTGGCTACACCTTC. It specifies CATSEPGLTVGGYTF.